This T cell receptor beta chain appears in the sequencing data of a study of siplizumab effects on memory and regulatory T cells. Study findings and constraints: There appeared to be greater diversity in naive T cells than in memory cells, and naive T cells seemed major contributors to the alloresponse.

Assays captured 95,000 to 100,000 TCR templates per sample. This table comes from immunoSEQ multiplex PCR, and its TCRdb copy is limited to in-frame clones, with some not included. The sample lists 55,000 to 70,000 clones, 90% to 95% occurring once. Points on this clone: Its antigen is undetermined.

From germline, CDR1 is KGHSY and CDR2 FQNENV. V was pared by 4 bases and J by 6 bases, with 3 bases of the junction left unmatched. CDR3 length: 14 residues. The sample consisted of CD8+ T cells sorted from blood. The receptor's source is a human donor in good health. This sequence joins TRBV16 and TRBJ1-5; 10 bases align to TRBD1. The CDR3: CASSPTGGGQPQHF. CDR3 bases: TGTGCCAGCAGCCCGACAGGGGGCGGTCAGCCCCAGCATTTT. Variable domain in full (rest from reference TRBV16 and TRBJ1-5): GEEVAQTPKHLVRGEGQKAKLYCAPIKGHSYVFWYQQVLKNEFKFLISFQNENVFDETGMPKERFSAKCLPNSPCSLEIQATKLEDSAVYFCASSPTGGGQPQHFGDGTRLSIL.